This T cell receptor beta chain appears in the sequencing data of a study of CD8+CD57+ T cells in acquired aplastic anemia. Whoever was chosen for sequencing had shown CD8+CD57+ cell expansion by flow cytometry. The CDR3 spans 14 residues. Germline CDR1 MNHEY, CDR2 SVGEGT. Trimming at V came to 7 bases and at J to 6 bases, leaving 7 bases not matched to a gene. Genomic DNA, serving as template, underwent TCR beta VDJ and CDR3 profiling. TCRdb processed the reads anew with MiXCR; each CDR3 protein has one entry. Of some 150,000 distinct CDR3 sequences listed, 70% to 80% are singletons. This clonotype showed up just once.

This sequence originates from a human donor with aplastic anemia. The V gene is TRBV6-2 or TRBV6-3, the J gene TRBJ2-2; 8 bases line up with TRBD1. The sample was sorted CD4+, CD8+, or CD8+CD57+ T cells (not recorded which) from PBMCs. The CDR3 DNA sequence: TGTGCCAGCACCGGACAGGGCTTGCCCGGGGAGCTGTTTTTT. This gives the protein CASTGQGLPGELFF.